This TCR beta chain was found in a study of T cells in Graves' hyperthyroidism and ophthalmopathy. Points from the study as a whole: Blood samples included most of the expanded thyroid clonotypes exceeding 0.001.

Patients counted as stable if ophthalmopathy did not develop within 18 months. Investigators excluded patients with uncontrolled infection, other autoimmune disease, pregnancy or lactation. Orbital computed tomography, thyroid ultrasound, serum thyroxine and TRAb, and clinical symptoms together informed the diagnoses. Regions amplified from RNA transcripts were the TCR beta CDR3 regions. The study used the HTBI primer set for a first-round RT-PCR of the TCR CDR3. TCRdb processed the multiplex PCR reads anew with MiXCR; each CDR3 protein has one entry. The table records about 340,000 distinct CDR3 sequences, around a sixth of them present only once. In regard to this clonotype: Its antigen is not known.

This TCR was recovered from a woman between 45 and 60 years old with Graves' hyperthyroidism. The sample consisted of blood.

The CDR3 nucleotides read TGCGCCAGCAGCCAAGATCCTCGGGGGGGGAACACCGGGGAGCTGTTTTTT. As protein: CASSQDPRGGNTGELFF. The rearrangement joins TRBV4-1 to TRBJ2-2; 8 nucleotides agree with TRBD2. This CDR3 spans 17 amino acids. The germline gives CDR1 MGHRA, CDR2 YSYEKL. After removal of 0 bases from V and 1 base from J, the junction contained 4 bases not matched to a gene.